These 9 T cell receptor beta chains originate from one sample sequenced in a study of OX40 agonist ivuxolimab in advanced cancers. Sequencing used immunoSEQ multiplex PCR; TCRdb keeps in-frame clones, though not all of them. The repertoire holds 70,000 or so clones, roughly four fifths seen once, with approximately 11% in the top ten. Here the sequenced sample was CD4+ or CD8+ T cells sorted from blood, taken in a trial of the OX40 agonist ivuxolimab. Receptors were obtained from an adult with an advanced solid tumor such as melanoma, head and neck, liver or kidney cancer.

This clone has only a few counts. The J gene is TRBJ2-2, the V gene TRBV5-1; D possibly uses TRBD1 or TRBD2 (5 bases each). Per the germline V gene, CDR1 is SGHRS and CDR2 is YFSETQ. The CDR3 consists of 15 residues. V was clipped by 4 bases and J by 4 bases, with 14 bases between them. The CDR3 sequence is CASSPSWDGTGELFF. As DNA, the CDR3 is TGCGCCAGCAGCCCCAGTTGGGACGGCACCGGGGAGCTGTTTTTT.

The CDR3 DNA is TGTGCCAGTAGGGACCCCTCCTATAATTCACCCCTCCACTTT. Translated, it gives CASRDPSYNSPLHF. V and J are TRBV19 and TRBJ1-6; the D is unclear. CDR3 length: 14 residues. Deletions cut 6 bases from V and 0 bases from J, with 6 bases between. CDR1 and CDR2 (germline): LNHDA, SQIVND (reference sequence).

The rearrangement links TRBV29-1 to TRBJ2-6; TRBD2 might be the D (6 bases). The V end was cut by 0 bases, the J end by 2 bases, with 11 bases between. The germline CDR1 and CDR2 sequences are SQVTM and ANQGSEA. This CDR3 is built from 16 residues. The chain's CDR3 is CSVEEGGQAGANVLTF. In nucleotides, the CDR3 is TGCAGCGTTGAAGAGGGAGGCCAGGCTGGGGCCAACGTCCTGACTTTC.

The CDR3 loop reads CASSFAGTGAYAGYTF. The CDR3 DNA reads as TGCGCCAGCAGCTTTGCCGGGACAGGGGCATATGCGGGCTACACCTTC. The rearrangement links TRBV5-1 to TRBJ1-2, with 10 bases that match TRBD1. The CDR3 covers 16 residues. Germline V gives CDR1 SGHRS, CDR2 YFSETQ. Trimming took 2 bases from V and 8 from J; bases not matched to a gene: 12.

The chain is built from TRBV21-1 and TRBJ1-1. TRBV21-1 is a pseudogene. The CDR3 totals 13 residues. The CDR3: CASSKCWNTEAFF. CDR3 DNA sequence: TGTGCCAGCAGCAAATGTTGGAACACTGAAGCTTTCTTT.

This clone was detected only once. The V and J genes are TRBV5-1 and TRBJ1-6; the D gene is possibly TRBD1 (5 bases). Trimming stripped 3 bases from V and 7 bases from J, with 17 bases between. CDR3 size: 16 residues. The germline V gene encodes CDR1 SGHRS and CDR2 YFSETQ. CDR3 in amino acids: CASSSGPGPSNSPLHF. The CDR3 DNA sequence: TGCGCCAGCAGCTCCGGCCCGGGACCTAGCAATTCACCCCTCCACTTT.

This clone was counted once. The rearrangement joins TRBV28 to TRBJ2-1; 7 nucleotides align to TRBD2. The CDR3 runs 15 residues. Germline CDR1 and CDR2: MDHEN and SYDVKM. The V gene end was trimmed by 4 bases and the J gene end by 6 bases; junction bases not matched to a gene: 9. The CDR3: CASSWGGVRSNEQFF. As DNA, the CDR3 is TGTGCCAGCAGTTGGGGGGGAGTTAGGTCCAATGAGCAGTTCTTC.

The chain carries TRBV5-1 and TRBJ2-2; no clear D. The length of the CDR3 is 14 residues. The V end lost 0 bases, the J end lost 4 bases, and 7 bases lay between the germline ends. Germline V gene data show CDR1 as SGHRS and CDR2 as YFSETQ. CDR3 in amino acids: CASSLGMVTGELFF. DNA for the CDR3: TGCGCCAGCAGCTTGGGGATGGTCACCGGGGAGCTGTTTTTT.

The rearrangement uses TRBV28 and TRBJ2-1, with 8 bases lining up with TRBD2. The length of the CDR3 is 14 residues. V dropped 1 base and J dropped 6; count of bases not matched to a gene: 2. Per germline, CDR1 MDHEN and CDR2 SYDVKM. The CDR3 DNA reads as TGTGCCAGCAGTTTATTGGGGACTAGCAATGAGCAGTTCTTC. Encoded protein: CASSLLGTSNEQFF.